This TCR beta chain was found in a study of T-cell reconstitution after alpha-beta-depleted transplantation in children. Regarding the study as a whole: A year post-transplant, T-cell counts and diversity derived mostly from newly produced T cells. The study reportedly traced alpha-beta T cells about two months after transplant to several hundred expanded graft clones. After transplant, high TCRbeta diversity at day 60 in some patients arose from surviving recipient T cells and thymic progenitors.

To note about this clonotype: Its target is not known.

V lost 6 bases and J 2 bases, leaving 10 bases between the germline ends. The germline V gene has CDR1 DFQATT and CDR2 SNEGSKA (reference sequence). The CDR3 is made up of 13 amino acids. As it was prepared, the TCRbeta library received unique molecular identifiers. TCRdb re-derived calls from the PCR reads in MiXCR, one entry per CDR3 protein. The top ten hold 4.8% of the sample, which has 200,000 to 300,000 distinct CDR3 sequences, 24% seen once. The sample consisted of PBMCs, mostly from graft donor cells, taken 360 days after TCRalphabeta/CD19-depleted stem cell transplant. The receptor's source is a female patient aged 2-15 years who had a stem cell transplant for congenital amegakaryocytic thrombocytopenia, so the T cells may come from the graft donor. The chain has TRBV20-1 and TRBJ1-4, with no clear D. DNA for the CDR3: TGCAGTGCCCACGGTGGGACTAATGAAAAACTGTTTTTT. Protein product: CSAHGGTNEKLFF.